This T cell receptor beta chain was retrieved from a study of blood T cells in healthy people across ages. With a J-beta primer mix and a sample-barcoded 5' primer, a second PCR ran about 7 to 11 cycles. TCRdb independently ran MiXCR on the 5' RACE reads; one entry per CDR3 protein. Of about 1.5 million distinct CDR3 sequences listed, roughly 40% were seen once; the top ten hold 7.9%. J lost 7 bases, V lost 0 bases, and 7 bases had no gene match. The CDR3 is made up of 16 amino acids. The germline V gene has CDR1 MGHRA and CDR2 YSYEKL. Sequenced material: blood. The sequence derives from a woman aged 18-29 years in good health. The V and J genes are TRBV4-1 and TRBJ2-1; 9 bases map to TRBD1. CDR3 nucleotide sequence: TGCGCCAGCAGCCAAGAGACAGGGGGTGGTTGGAATGAGCAGTTCTTC. Translated: CASSQETGGGWNEQFF.